This passage covers 19 T cell receptor beta chains from one sample sequenced in a study of cytomegalovirus exposure and HLA in healthy donors. With 60 Vbeta and 13 Jbeta primers, the PCR was carried out. Sequencing used immunoSEQ multiplex PCR; TCRdb keeps in-frame clones, though not all of them. This table holds roughly 100,000 clones, approximately 80% found once. Specimen: PBMCs. Receptors originate from a man aged 60 to 75 in good health and CMV-seronegative.

Comments on this clone: The sample holds other DNA sequences that translate to the same CDR3. The chain links TRBV9 to TRBJ1-1, with D unclear. Germline loops: CDR1 SGDLS, CDR2 YYNGEE. The CDR3 is made up of 13 amino acids. The V and J ends lost 0 bases and 2 bases respectively, with 5 bases between them. DNA for the CDR3: TGTGCCAGCAGCGTAGGGGCAAACACTGAAGCTTTCTTT. Translating gives CASSVGANTEAFF.

The chain recombines TRBV5-1 with TRBJ1-6, with 7 bases matching TRBD1. Germline-derived CDR1 and CDR2 are SGHRS and YFSETQ. CDR3 size: 16 residues. The ends lost 9 bases at V and 7 bases at J; junction bases unmatched: 16. CDR3 nucleotides: TGCGCCACCTCACCTGGGGGACAGTTCTCAAATTCACCCCTCCACTTT. As protein: CATSPGGQFSNSPLHF.

CDR3 region: CASSQDGPGKNIQYF. The DNA of the CDR3 is TGCGCCAGCAGCCAAGATGGACCAGGGAAAAACATTCAGTACTTC. The chain combines TRBV4-3 with TRBJ2-4; tentative D call: TRBD1 (5 bases). V shed 0 bases and J shed 4 bases, with 10 bases lying between them. The CDR3 runs to 15 residues. Per germline, CDR1 LGHNA and CDR2 YSLEER.

The CDR3 protein is CASSLRIEAFSYEQYF. CDR3 bases: TGTGCCAGCAGCTTGCGAATAGAAGCATTCTCCTACGAGCAGTACTTC. V and J are TRBV5-6 and TRBJ2-7; D gene uncertain. V dropped 1 base and J dropped 0 bases, with 14 bases sitting between them. Germline CDR1 SGHDT, CDR2 YYEEEE. This CDR3 region has 16 residues.

The genes are TRBV27 and TRBJ1-5, with D possibly TRBD1 on 5 matching bases. Trimming took 3 bases from V and 5 from J, leaving 17 bases between them. This CDR3 is 16 amino acids long. CDR1 is MNHEY, CDR2 SMNVEV, per germline (reference sequence). In DNA form, the CDR3 reads TGTGCCAGCAGTTTCGCTTCAGGGAATCTTGATCAGCCCCAGCATTTT. Protein sequence: CASSFASGNLDQPQHF.

The rearrangement joins TRBV9 to TRBJ1-2; D is unclear. Trimming left V 0 bases short and J 8 bases short, with 17 bases between. Per germline, CDR1 SGDLS and CDR2 YYNGEE. The CDR3 runs 15 residues. The CDR3 loop reads CASSVATGWGGGYTF. In DNA form, the CDR3 reads TGTGCCAGCAGCGTAGCTACGGGGTGGGGTGGGGGCTACACCTTC. The whole variable domain, filled in from reference TRBV9 and TRBJ1-2, reads DSGVTQTPKHLITATGQRVTLRCSPRSGDLSVYWYQQSLDQGLQFLIQYYNGEERAKGNILERFSAQQFPDLHSELNLSSLELGDSALYFCASSVATGWGGGYTFGSGTRLTVV.

The genes are TRBV7-8 and TRBJ2-7; D is possibly TRBD1 (5 bases). The V and J ends lost 3 bases and 3 bases respectively, with 15 bases between them. The CDR3 runs to 15 residues. Germline CDR1 is SGHVS and CDR2 is FQNEAQ. Here the CDR3 reads CASSFLQTVGYEQYF. The CDR3 DNA reads TGTGCCAGCAGCTTTCTTCAGACAGTTGGCTACGAGCAGTACTTC.

The chain employs TRBV7-2 and TRBJ2-3, with 7 positions matching TRBD1. Trimming took 1 base from V and 3 from J; bases not matched to a gene: 10. CDR1 and CDR2 (germline): SGHTA, FQGNSA. This CDR3 is built from 17 residues. Written as DNA, the CDR3 is TGTGCCAGCAGCTTAGATCCGACAGGGATGATAACAGATACGCAGTATTTT. Amino acid sequence: CASSLDPTGMITDTQYF.

V usage is TRBV6-1 and J usage is TRBJ1-1; 8 bases line up with TRBD1. J was trimmed by 7 bases and V by 6 bases; bases with no gene match: 7. CDR3 length: 13 residues. Germline CDR1 and CDR2: MNHNS and SASEGT. The CDR3 sequence is CASRPTGTGEAFF. The DNA for the CDR3 is TGTGCCAGCAGACCAACCGGGACAGGTGAAGCTTTCTTT.

This chain links TRBV7-9 with TRBJ1-1; 7 nucleotides align to TRBD1. Trimming cost V 5 bases and J 8 bases; bases outside gene matches: 8. The CDR3 consists of 13 residues. CDR1 and CDR2 (germline): SEHNR, FQNEAQ (reference sequence). DNA of the CDR3: TGTGCCAGCAGCACTGGGACAGAGGAAGAAGCTTTCTTT. It yields the protein CASSTGTEEEAFF.

The table lists this clone with a few counts. For the CDR3, the DNA is TGTGCCAGTAGTAGACTAACAGGGATCGAGGGGCAGCCCCAGCATTTT. Its protein is CASSRLTGIEGQPQHF. This rearrangement joins TRBV19 to TRBJ1-5; D is perhaps TRBD1 (6 bases). This CDR3 contains 16 residues. Germline V CDR1 and CDR2: LNHDA, SQIVND (reference sequence). The V end was cut by 4 bases, the J end by 7 bases, with 20 bases between.

The gene calls are TRBV7-9 and TRBJ2-4, with 9 nucleotides matching TRBD1. The CDR3 runs to 16 residues. The J segment lost 7 bases and the V segment lost 2 bases, leaving 9 bases of the junction unmatched. Germline V lookup: CDR1 SEHNR, CDR2 FQNEAQ (reference sequence). The CDR3 DNA is TGTGCCAGCAGCTTATGGGGACAGGGTGGTTTGAACATTCAGTACTTC. The encoded protein is CASSLWGQGGLNIQYF.

The gene calls are TRBV18 and TRBJ2-1; possible D gene TRBD1, 6 bases. V gave up 4 bases and J gave up 9 bases, with 13 bases separating them. This CDR3 has 13 amino acids. Germline assignment: CDR1 KGHSH and CDR2 LQKENI. CDR3 in amino acids: CASSRTTGTEQFF. In nucleotides, the CDR3 is TGTGCCAGCTCACGCACAACAGGGACTGAGCAGTTCTTC.

The V call is TRBV18, the J call TRBJ1-2; possibly TRBD1 for D (6 bases). V was cut by 0 bases and J by 6 bases, with 17 bases left in between. CDR3 size: 16 residues. CDR1 and CDR2 (germline): KGHSH, LQKENI. CDR3: CASSPPTGGGADGYTF. For the CDR3, the DNA is TGTGCCAGCTCACCACCGACCGGAGGGGGGGCTGATGGCTACACCTTC.

CDR3 nucleotides: TGCAGCTTTAGGGAGGAAGGGAACACTGAAGCTTTCTTT. It yields the protein CSFREEGNTEAFF. This rearrangement joins TRBV29-1 to TRBJ1-1; D gene unclear. CDR3 length: 13 amino acids. Germline V gene data show CDR1 as SQVTM and CDR2 as ANQGSEA. Between the trimmed V and J ends, which lost 8 bases and 1 base, there was a span of 14 bases.

The chain joins TRBV4-2 to TRBJ1-5; 9 nucleotides align to TRBD1. The germline V gene encodes CDR1 LGHNA and CDR2 YNFKEQ. V dropped 2 bases and J dropped 13; count of bases not matched to a gene: 9. The CDR3 length is 14 residues. CDR3: CASSQTGQGRRQHF. DNA of the CDR3: TGTGCCAGCAGCCAAACGGGACAGGGCCGCCGACAGCATTTT.

The chain employs TRBV30 and TRBJ2-2, with TRBD1 as a possible D gene (7 bases). V was shortened by 4 bases and J by 7 bases, with 10 bases between the two germline ends. The CDR3 runs 12 residues. Germline V gives CDR1 GTSNPN, CDR2 SVGIG (reference sequence). CDR3 DNA sequence: TGTGCCTGGACAGGGGGGATCGGGGAGCTGTTTTTT. Protein sequence: CAWTGGIGELFF.

The chain recombines TRBV30 with TRBJ2-2; TRBD2 might be the D (5 bases). Germline values: CDR1 GTSNPN, CDR2 SVGIG (reference sequence). This CDR3 is 14 amino acids long. Trimming left V 2 bases short and J 6 bases short, with 13 bases between. The CDR3 DNA reads TGTGCCTGGAGTAGCCTAGCAATGCCCGGGGAGCTGTTTTTT. The encoded protein is CAWSSLAMPGELFF.

The chain is built from TRBV9 and TRBJ2-6; D unresolved. Germline V lookup: CDR1 SGDLS, CDR2 YYNGEE. Trimming pared 0 bases from V and 0 bases from J, leaving 10 bases between. The CDR3 spans 17 residues. CDR3: CASSVDEISSGANVLTF. In DNA form, the CDR3 reads TGTGCCAGCAGCGTAGATGAGATTAGCTCTGGGGCCAACGTCCTGACTTTC.